This TCR beta chain was obtained from a study of OX40 agonist ivuxolimab in advanced cancers. Looking at the study overall: Ivuxolimab, which targeted the costimulatory receptor OX40 (CD134), was an agonistic, fully human IgG2 monoclonal antibody. Intravenous ivuxolimab was administered to patients every 2 weeks at six dose levels: 0.01, 0.1, 0.3, 1.5, 3 and 10 mg/kg. Of the approximately 50 dose-escalation patients, hepatocellular carcinoma was present in about 20, melanoma in around 15, renal cell carcinoma in 9 and head and neck cancer in 9. The dose-escalation cohort was about 87% male with a mean age of roughly 60 years, ranging from roughly 23 to 90. Prior anti-PD-1, anti-PD-L1 or anti-CTLA-4 therapy was permitted, and checkpoint inhibitors had been received by about two fifths of dose-escalation patients. Partial responses occurred in three dose-escalation patients, of whom one had hepatocellular carcinoma and two had cutaneous melanoma. The point of sequencing TCRbeta in the periphery was to test whether ivuxolimab changed TCR sequence diversity and drove clonal T-cell expansion. The monotherapy dose-escalation portion (N ≈ 52 patients) of the phase I ivuxolimab trial is reported in the paper. The paper as a whole reports these results and caveats: Low levels of normalized T-cell clonal expansion were also shown by some nonresponding patients. On average, CD8+ T cells showed more expanded clones than CD4+ T cells after ivuxolimab. Partial responders in the 0.1-3.0 mg/kg groups had among the lowest normalized peripheral clonal expansion, especially among CD8+ T cells. At doses from 0.1 to 3.0 mg/kg, clonal expansion was seen in both CD4+ and CD8+ blood T cells between baseline and week 6. The antigen specificity of the clonally expanded peripheral T cells was not determined.

Concerning this clone itself: The specificity of this receptor is unknown. No clone much larger than this one lies a single base away; base qualities are absent.

Patients with a history of autoimmune disease or receiving systemic immunosuppression were excluded from the trial. Peripheral blood for TCR sequencing was collected from all dose cohorts at baseline, on cycle 4 day 1, and on cycle 7 day 1. The samples were taken from a phase I, first-in-human, multicenter, open-label dose-escalation trial of ivuxolimab. Adults with locally advanced or metastatic melanoma, renal cell carcinoma, hepatocellular carcinoma or head and neck squamous cell carcinoma were enrolled in the trial. Before TCR sequencing, CD4+ T cells and CD8+ T cells from peripheral blood were sorted into separate populations. V loses 7 bases of germline sequence and J loses 4 bases, and the interval between the two ends is 13 bases. From the cysteine up to the phenylalanine, the CDR3 has a length of 14 residues. Here the CDR3 DNA is all that survives: 42 bases in frame from base 1. According to the germline V gene, CDR1 reads SNHLY and CDR2 reads FYNNEI.

For sequencing of the TCRbeta CDR3 region, genomic DNA was extracted from the sorted cells. TCRbeta CDR3 regions were sequenced using the immunoSEQ Assay. This immuneACCESS table, as held by TCRdb, lists in-frame sequences with V and J called but not all clones. Of the missing ones, under half trace to an unresolved V gene in checked studies; the others have no known cause. Across this sample there are 98,000 or so clones, with approximately 91% seen only once. About 0.82% of the sample is held by the ten biggest clonotypes. Rearrangement joined TRBV2 to TRBJ2-2, with no confident D gene call. The clonotype originates from an adult with an advanced solid tumor such as melanoma, head and neck, liver or kidney cancer. This material consisted of CD4+ or CD8+ T cells sorted from blood, taken in a trial of the OX40 agonist ivuxolimab. This receptor carries the CDR3 CASTPTTLTGELFF. The sequenced DNA: TGTGCCAGCACCCCGACAACGCTCACCGGGGAGCTGTTTTTT.